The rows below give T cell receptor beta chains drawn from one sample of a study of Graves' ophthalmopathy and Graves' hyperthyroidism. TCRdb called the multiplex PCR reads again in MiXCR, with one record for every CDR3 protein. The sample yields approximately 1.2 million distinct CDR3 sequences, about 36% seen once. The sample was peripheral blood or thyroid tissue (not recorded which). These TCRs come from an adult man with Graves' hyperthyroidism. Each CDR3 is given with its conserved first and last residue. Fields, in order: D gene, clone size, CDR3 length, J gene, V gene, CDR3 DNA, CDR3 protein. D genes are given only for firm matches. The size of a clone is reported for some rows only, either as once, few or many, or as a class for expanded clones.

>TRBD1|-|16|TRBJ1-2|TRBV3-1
TGTGCCAGCAGCCGTGGTATGGCAGGGGGTATGGATGGCTACACCTTC
CASSRGMAGGMDGYTF
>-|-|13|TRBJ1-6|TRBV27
TGTGCCAGCAGTTCCCCCCCCGGGTCACCCCTCCACTTT
CASSSPPGSPLHF
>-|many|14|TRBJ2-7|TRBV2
TGTGCCAGCAGTTCGTGGGGGGCGGAGTACGAGCAGTACTTC
CASSSWGAEYEQYF
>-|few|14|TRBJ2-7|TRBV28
TGTGCCAGCACGACCCGACAGGGAGGCTACGAGCAGTACTTC
CASTTRQGGYEQYF
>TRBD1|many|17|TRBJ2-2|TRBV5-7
TGTGCCAGCAGCACGGTGCTAAGCAGGGGGCACACCGGGGAGCTGTTTTTT
CASSTVLSRGHTGELFF
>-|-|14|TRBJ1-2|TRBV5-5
TGTGCCAGCAGCTTGGCACCGACAGTCTATGGCTACACCTTC
CASSLAPTVYGYTF
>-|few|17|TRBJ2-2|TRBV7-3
TGTGCCAGCAGCCCCGTCCTGGGGGCTTGGGGCACCGGGGAGCTGTTTTTT
CASSPVLGAWGTGELFF
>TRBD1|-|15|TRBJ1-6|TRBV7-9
TGTACCAGCATGAGACAGGGGATGAGAGGTTCACCCCTCCACTTT
CTSMRQGMRGSPLHF
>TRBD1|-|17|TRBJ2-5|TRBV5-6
TGTGCCAGCAGCTTGGAGGCAAGGGACAGCTACCAAGAGACCCAGTACTTC
CASSLEARDSYQETQYF
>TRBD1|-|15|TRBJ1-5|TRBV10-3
TGTGCCATCAGTGAGCAAACAGGGGGCCATCAGCCCCAGCATTTT
CAISEQTGGHQPQHF
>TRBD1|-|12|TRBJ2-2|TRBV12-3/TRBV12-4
TGTGCCAGCATCAGGGGGACCGGGGAGCTGTTTTTT
CASIRGTGELFF
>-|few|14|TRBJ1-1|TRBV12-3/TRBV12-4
TGTGCCAGCAGTATAAATCAGGGCCACACTGAAGCTTTCTTT
CASSINQGHTEAFF
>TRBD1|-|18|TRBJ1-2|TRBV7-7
TGTGCCCGCAGTCACCCCCCCGGAAACAGGGGGGAGAACTATGGCTACACCTTC
CARSHPPGNRGENYGYTF
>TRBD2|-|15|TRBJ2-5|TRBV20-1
TGCAGTGCTGACGGACTAGCGGGGGGGCAAGAGACCCAGTACTTC
CSADGLAGGQETQYF
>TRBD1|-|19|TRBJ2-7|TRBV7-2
TGTGCCAGCAGCTTGGAATACAAAATCTCCGGGACAGACTCCTACGAGCAGTACTTC
CASSLEYKISGTDSYEQYF
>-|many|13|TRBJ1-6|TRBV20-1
TGCAGTGCAAACAGGGACCTTCGGGGACCCCTCCACTTT
CSANRDLRGPLHF
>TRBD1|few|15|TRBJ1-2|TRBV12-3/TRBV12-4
TGTGCCAGCAGCGAGTGGACAGGGGCGAGAGGGGACTACACCTTC
CASSEWTGARGDYTF
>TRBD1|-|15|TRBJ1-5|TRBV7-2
TGTGCCAGCAGACCTACAACAGGGGTCGGGGAGACCCAGCATTTT
CASRPTTGVGETQHF
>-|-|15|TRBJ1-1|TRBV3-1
TGTGCCAGCTCCTGGTGGGGACGTCGGGACACTGAAGCTTTCTTT
CASSWWGRRDTEAFF
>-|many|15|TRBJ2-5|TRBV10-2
TGCGCCAGCAGTGAGTCGACAGCTAACCAAGAGACCCAGTACTTC
CASSESTANQETQYF
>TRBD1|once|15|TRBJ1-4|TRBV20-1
TGCAGTGCTAGGCGGGCGGGACAGGGTCAGTTAAAACTGTTTTTT
CSARRAGQGQLKLFF